This is a list of T cell receptor beta chains from one sample in a study of neoadjuvant anti-PD-1 for oral cavity cancer. Profiling relied on immunoSEQ multiplex PCR, and the TCRdb table lists in-frame clones only, not all of them. Of about 16,000 clones in the sample, around 72% were seen once. The input for sequencing was PBMCs, taken before nivolumab (anti-PD-1) treatment. These receptor sequences come from a person aged 35-80 years with oral cavity squamous cell carcinoma. Both conserved end residues are part of each CDR3. D genes are given only for firm matches. Expanded clones are given a class, and other clones once, few, many or no size at all.

V,size,D,length,J,DNA,CDR3
TRBV27,NA,TRBD1,14,TRBJ2-7,TGTGCCAGCAGTTACCTGGACAGGTCGGACGAGCAGTACTTC,CASSYLDRSDEQYF
TRBV10-3,NA,TRBD2,16,TRBJ2-1,TGTGCCATCAGGGATTCTAAGCGGGACTCCTACAATGAGCAGTTCTTC,CAIRDSKRDSYNEQFF
TRBV7-9,NA,NA,16,TRBJ2-7,TGTGCCAGCAGCTTAGGTTCCGACGGACGGACCTACGAGCAGTACTTC,CASSLGSDGRTYEQYF
TRBV11-2,NA,NA,16,TRBJ1-3,TGTGCCAGCAGCTCCTCACGGGGGGCGAGGGGAAACACCATATATTTT,CASSSSRGARGNTIYF
TRBV5-1,NA,TRBD1,14,TRBJ2-5,TGCGCCAGCAGCATAGGACAGGGAGTCGAGACCCAGTACTTC,CASSIGQGVETQYF
TRBV6-5,NA,TRBD2,12,TRBJ2-1,TGTGCCAGCATCAAGCGGGGGGATGAGCAGTTCTTC,CASIKRGDEQFF
TRBV7-2,NA,NA,14,TRBJ2-2,TGTGCCAGCAGCTTAGGGACGGGCACCGGGGAGCTGTTTTTT,CASSLGTGTGELFF
TRBV5-5,NA,NA,13,TRBJ2-5,TGTGCCAGCAGCTCGACCCTTGCCGAGACCCAGTACTTC,CASSSTLAETQYF
TRBV13,NA,NA,15,TRBJ2-7,TGTGCCAGCAGCCCCCGACAGGCTGGATCCTACGAGCAGTACTTC,CASSPRQAGSYEQYF
TRBV7-8,NA,TRBD1,13,TRBJ1-1,TGTGCCAGCAGCTATACAGGGGAGACTGAAGCTTTCTTT,CASSYTGETEAFF
TRBV7-2,NA,NA,13,TRBJ2-1,TGTGCCAGCAGCCTTACCCGGTACAATGAGCAGTTCTTC,CASSLTRYNEQFF
TRBV6-5,NA,TRBD1,15,TRBJ1-1,TGTGCCAGCAGTTACGCGAGGAGGGGGCTCACTGAAGCTTTCTTT,CASSYARRGLTEAFF
TRBV5-1,NA,NA,14,TRBJ1-4,TGCGCCAGCAGCTTGGACAGGGCTGGTGAAAAACTGTTTTTT,CASSLDRAGEKLFF
TRBV2,NA,NA,15,TRBJ1-5,TGTGCCAGCAGTGAAGCGCGCGGGGACCTTCAGCCCCAGCATTTT,CASSEARGDLQPQHF
TRBV30,NA,TRBD1,14,TRBJ1-1,TGTGCCTGGAGAGATAGGGACAGATACACTGAAGCTTTCTTT,CAWRDRDRYTEAFF
TRBV5-5,NA,TRBD2,19,TRBJ2-1,TGTGCCAGCACCACCCCCCAGGGGCGGGGGGGCCTCGGATCCCAGAAGCAGTTCTTC,CASTTPQGRGGLGSQKQFF
TRBV2,few,NA,12,TRBJ1-2,TGTGCCAGCAGTGAGTGGATGCATGGCTACACCTTC,CASSEWMHGYTF
TRBV7-2,NA,TRBD1,14,TRBJ1-5,TGTGCCAGCAGTTTAAGACAGGGCGGTCAGCCCCAGCATTTT,CASSLRQGGQPQHF
TRBV6-1,NA,NA,16,TRBJ2-5,TGTGCCAGCAGTGAAGCTGGCAGCGGAATCCAAGAGACCCAGTACTTC,CASSEAGSGIQETQYF
TRBV28,NA,NA,13,TRBJ2-7,TGTGCCAGCAGTTTCATCGCCGGATACGAGCAGTACTTC,CASSFIAGYEQYF
TRBV4-1,NA,NA,16,TRBJ1-5,TGCGCCAGCAGCCAAGCGTCCAGGGGAGGCTATCAGCCCCAGCATTTT,CASSQASRGGYQPQHF
TRBV19,NA,NA,15,TRBJ1-2,TGTGCCAGTAGTATAGGAGGGGCGGTCAACTATGGCTACACCTTC,CASSIGGAVNYGYTF
TRBV7-9,NA,TRBD1,14,TRBJ2-7,TGTGCCAGCAGCCAAGACCAAACAGGGGACGAGCAGTACTTC,CASSQDQTGDEQYF
TRBV11-2,NA,TRBD2,17,TRBJ2-7,TGTGCCAGCAGCTTAGGTCTAGGGACTAGCGGGGGTTACGAGCAGTACTTC,CASSLGLGTSGGYEQYF
TRBV2,NA,TRBD2,16,TRBJ2-1,TGTGCCAGCAGTGGGGGTAGCGGGAGATCTTACAATGAGCAGTTCTTC,CASSGGSGRSYNEQFF
TRBV4-1,NA,TRBD2,17,TRBJ2-1,TGCGCCAGCAGCCAAGGGGCGGGAGGGCCGCGGTACAATGAGCAGTTCTTC,CASSQGAGGPRYNEQFF
TRBV6-1,NA,TRBD1,14,TRBJ2-7,TGTGCCACCGTCCCCAGGACAGGTTACTACGAGCAGTACTTC,CATVPRTGYYEQYF
TRBV6-1,NA,NA,15,TRBJ1-2,TGTGCCAGCAGTGAAGAGGGCGCGGAGGCCTATGGCTACACCTTC,CASSEEGAEAYGYTF
TRBV5-6,NA,NA,12,TRBJ2-7,TGTGCCAGCAGCTTGGCAGCCTTCGAGCAGTACTTC,CASSLAAFEQYF
TRBV6-1,once,NA,13,TRBJ1-4,TGTGCCAGCAGTGAAGTAGATGGTGAAAAACTGTTTTTT,CASSEVDGEKLFF
TRBV9,NA,TRBD2,15,TRBJ2-1,TGTGCCAGCAGCGTAGACGGGACTAGGTACAATGAGCAGTTCTTC,CASSVDGTRYNEQFF
TRBV5-1,NA,NA,15,TRBJ2-3,TGCGCCAGCAGCTCGTTGCCAGGGGGCACAGATACGCAGTATTTT,CASSSLPGGTDTQYF
TRBV4-2,NA,NA,14,TRBJ2-5,TGTGCCAGCAGCCAAGACCCCCACAGCGAGACCCAGTACTTC,CASSQDPHSETQYF
TRBV2,NA,NA,12,TRBJ2-1,TGTGCCAGCAGTGAACAGATATATGAGCAGTTCTTC,CASSEQIYEQFF
TRBV27,NA,TRBD2,15,TRBJ2-2,TGTGCCAGCAGTCCGCGGGAGGGCCGCACCGGGGAGCTGTTTTTT,CASSPREGRTGELFF
TRBV28,NA,NA,13,TRBJ1-2,TGTGCCAGCAGTCTCGGGGGGCTGAGTGGCTACACCTTC,CASSLGGLSGYTF
TRBV5-1,NA,NA,14,TRBJ2-1,TGCGCCAGCAGCTTGGTTCCAGGGACCTATGAGCAGTTCTTC,CASSLVPGTYEQFF
TRBV2,NA,TRBD2,19,TRBJ2-1,TGTGCCAGCAGTGTTAGCTTGGGACTAGCGGGGGGATCCTACAATGAGCAGTTCTTC,CASSVSLGLAGGSYNEQFF
TRBV4-1,NA,TRBD2,16,TRBJ2-2,TGCGCCAGCAGGGGGGGACTAGCGGGAGTTTTCGGGGAGCTGTTTTTT,CASRGGLAGVFGELFF
TRBV30,NA,TRBD1,14,TRBJ1-6,TGTGCCTGGACTCGCCGGGACAGGGATTCACCCCTCCACTTT,CAWTRRDRDSPLHF
TRBV19,once,NA,15,TRBJ2-2,TGTGCCGCTAGGGGAAGGGGCACGAACACCGGGGAGCTGTTTTTT,CAARGRGTNTGELFF
TRBV28,NA,NA,15,TRBJ1-4,TGTGCCAGCAGTTACTACGGGTCCCTCGGGGAAAAACTGTTTTTT,CASSYYGSLGEKLFF
TRBV16,NA,NA,15,TRBJ1-5,TGTGCCAGCAGCCATTCCCGGGCCGACAATCAGCCCCAGCATTTT,CASSHSRADNQPQHF
TRBV19,few,TRBD2,18,TRBJ2-4,TGTGCCAGTAGTATAGTGTCGACTCCCAGCGGGACCAAAAACATTCAGTACTTC,CASSIVSTPSGTKNIQYF
TRBV5-1,NA,TRBD1,13,TRBJ2-7,TGCGCCAGCAGGCGGACAGGGAGGTACGAGCAGTACTTC,CASRRTGRYEQYF
TRBV28,NA,TRBD2,16,TRBJ2-3,TGTGCCAGCAGTTTAGTGGGACTAGCGAGCACAGATACGCAGTATTTT,CASSLVGLASTDTQYF
TRBV19,NA,NA,13,TRBJ2-5,TGTGCCAGTAGTATCGAAGGGTTGGAGACCCAGTACTTC,CASSIEGLETQYF
TRBV18,NA,NA,15,TRBJ1-5,TGTGCCAGCTCACCGGATGGACGGGGCAATCAGCCCCAGCATTTT,CASSPDGRGNQPQHF
TRBV5-1,NA,NA,15,TRBJ1-1,TGCGCCAGCAGCTTGGCCTTTGTAAGGAACACTGAAGCTTTCTTT,CASSLAFVRNTEAFF